These T cell receptor beta chains were read from a single sample in a study of blood T cell repertoires in COVID-19. Only in-frame clones appear in the TCRdb table, and some are missing; sequencing was by immunoSEQ multiplex PCR. Counted here are around 140,000 clones, 70% to 85% occurring once; the ten biggest clones make up roughly 10%. Sequenced input: peripheral blood. The receptors shown here come from a man in his fifties or sixties with active or convalescent COVID-19. CDR3s include the opening cysteine and the closing phenylalanine or tryptophan. The D gene is left open where the match is weak. Only part of the rows carry a size: once, few, many, or a class if the clone is expanded.

D gene	V gene	clone size	CDR3 length	J gene	CDR3 protein	CDR3 DNA
TRBD1	TRBV6-5	once	14	TRBJ2-1	CASKRQGGNNEQFF	TGTGCCAGCAAGCGACAGGGGGGAAACAATGAGCAGTTCTTC
-	TRBV10-1	-	15	TRBJ2-1	CASSALRAGDNEQFF	TGCGCCAGCAGCGCCCTCCGGGCAGGGGACAATGAGCAGTTCTTC
-	TRBV7-9	-	16	TRBJ1-6	CASSLAQGRDNSPLHF	TGTGCCAGCAGCTTAGCTCAGGGGAGGGATAATTCACCCCTCCACTTT
-	TRBV5-6	-	12	TRBJ1-1	CASSKAELLAFF	TGTGCCAGCAGCAAGGCGGAGCTTCTAGCTTTCTTT
-	TRBV27	once	20	TRBJ2-1	CASSLGGQMSEAGVGDEQFF	TGTGCCAGCAGCCTAGGGGGACAGATGAGTGAAGCGGGAGTTGGGGATGAGCAGTTCTTC
TRBD2	TRBV6-2/TRBV6-3	-	15	TRBJ2-1	CASSYSGRDYNEQFF	TGTGCCAGCAGTTATAGCGGGAGGGATTACAATGAGCAGTTCTTC
TRBD2	TRBV5-5	-	15	TRBJ2-5	CASSLMGGPGETQYF	TGTGCCAGCAGCTTGATGGGAGGGCCGGGGGAGACCCAGTACTTC
TRBD1	TRBV7-2	-	14	TRBJ1-2	CASSHATGNGGYTF	TGTGCCAGCAGCCACGCGACAGGGAACGGTGGCTACACCTTC
-	TRBV19	-	13	TRBJ2-2	CASSGTGTGELFF	TGTGCCAGTAGTGGAACAGGAACCGGGGAGCTGTTTTTT
TRBD1	TRBV30	few	15	TRBJ1-1	CAWSSADRVFPEAFF	TGTGCCTGGAGTTCGGCTGACAGGGTCTTCCCTGAAGCTTTCTTT
-	TRBV7-2	-	15	TRBJ1-1	CASAPSGFKDTEAFF	TGTGCCAGCGCCCCATCAGGGTTTAAGGACACTGAAGCTTTCTTT
TRBD2	TRBV2	-	14	TRBJ2-7	CASRLAEGLDEQYF	TGTGCCAGCAGACTAGCGGAGGGGTTGGACGAGCAGTACTTC
TRBD1	TRBV7-2	-	15	TRBJ2-1	CASSSDRFSYNEQFF	TGTGCCAGCAGCTCGGACAGGTTCTCCTACAATGAGCAGTTCTTC
TRBD2	TRBV5-1	-	17	TRBJ2-5	CASSLGGASGIGETQYF	TGCGCCAGCAGCTTGGGGGGGGCTAGCGGGATCGGCGAGACCCAGTACTTC
-	TRBV25-1	-	16	TRBJ1-2	CASSEFPSDTNYGYTF	TGTGCCAGCAGTGAATTCCCGTCGGACACTAACTATGGCTACACCTTC
-	TRBV27	-	15	TRBJ2-7	CASSAHTGGKDEQYF	TGTGCCAGCAGTGCACACACGGGGGGCAAGGACGAGCAGTACTTC
-	TRBV19	-	16	TRBJ1-4	CASSHLAGAGNEKLFF	TGTGCCAGTAGTCACCTGGCGGGGGCGGGTAATGAAAAACTGTTTTTT
TRBD2	TRBV4-3	-	17	TRBJ2-1	CASSQEISGLAANEQFF	TGCGCCAGCAGCCAAGAGATCTCGGGACTAGCGGCCAATGAGCAGTTCTTC
-	TRBV10-2	-	15	TRBJ2-5	CASSEGGGIGETQYF	TGCGCCAGCAGTGAGGGAGGGGGCATCGGGGAGACCCAGTACTTC
TRBD2	TRBV28	-	14	TRBJ2-7	CASSVGGVGYEQYF	TGTGCCAGCAGTGTGGGGGGGGTAGGGTACGAGCAGTACTTC
-	TRBV15	-	14	TRBJ1-2	CATSRDRVDYGYTF	TGTGCCACCAGCAGAGATCGGGTTGACTATGGCTACACCTTC
TRBD2	TRBV6-5	-	15	TRBJ2-1	CASSYSTSGYNEQFF	TGTGCCAGCAGTTACTCCACTAGCGGCTACAATGAGCAGTTCTTC
-	TRBV6-2/TRBV6-3	-	14	TRBJ1-6	CASNPTGSNSPLHF	TGTGCCAGCAACCCCACGGGGTCTAATTCACCCCTCCACTTT
-	TRBV7-9	once	16	TRBJ1-1	CASSLTGGFQSTEAFF	TGTGCCAGCAGCCTAACCGGGGGTTTCCAGAGCACTGAAGCTTTCTTT
-	TRBV19	-	16	TRBJ2-5	CASSTPAGEGVETQYF	TGTGCCAGTAGTACCCCCGCAGGGGAGGGCGTGGAGACCCAGTACTTC
TRBD2	TRBV27	-	16	TRBJ2-5	CASSPALAGSRETQYF	TGTGCCAGCAGTCCGGCGCTAGCGGGATCACGAGAGACCCAGTACTTC
TRBD1	TRBV7-2	-	17	TRBJ1-5	CASSLGQGVGFNQPQHF	TGTGCCAGCAGCTTAGGACAGGGTGTAGGGTTCAATCAGCCCCAGCATTTT
-	TRBV11-3	-	13	TRBJ2-5	CASSLGQGETQYF	TGTGCCAGCAGCTTAGGGCAGGGGGAGACCCAGTACTTC
-	TRBV7-2	-	14	TRBJ1-1	CASSLYAGHTEAFF	TGTGCCAGCAGCTTATACGCAGGCCACACTGAAGCTTTCTTT
TRBD1	TRBV11-3	-	15	TRBJ2-1	CASSPRQGGYNEQFF	TGTGCCAGCAGCCCGCGACAGGGGGGATACAATGAGCAGTTCTTC
TRBD1	TRBV19	-	14	TRBJ1-1	CASRGQGVNTEAFF	TGTGCCAGTAGAGGGCAGGGGGTAAACACTGAAGCTTTCTTT
TRBD1	TRBV6-2/TRBV6-3	once	15	TRBJ1-2	CASSYGRGGDYGYTF	TGTGCCAGCAGTTACGGTAGAGGGGGCGACTATGGCTACACCTTC
TRBD1	TRBV11-3	-	15	TRBJ1-4	CASSLRRGQGEKLFF	TGTGCCAGCAGCTTACGAAGGGGACAGGGTGAAAAACTGTTTTTT